What follows are 7 T cell receptor beta chains derived from one specimen sequenced in a study of T cells after yellow fever vaccination. TCRdb re-analysed the 5' RACE reads in MiXCR, keeping a single row per CDR3 protein. Of 500,000 to 550,000 distinct CDR3 sequences in the sample, roughly a fifth were seen once. The sequencing here drew on PBMCs, taken more than 20 days after the first yellow fever vaccination. These receptors were collected from a man in his late teens or twenties who received the YFV17D yellow fever vaccine.

The CDR3 nucleotides are TGTGCCAGCAGCCAAGTAATGTGGTTACAGGATCCTGGGGATGAGCAGTTCTTC. Residues: CASSQVMWLQDPGDEQFF. The chain combines TRBV4-2 with TRBJ2-1, with D possibly TRBD1 on 5 matching bases. This CDR3 spans 18 amino acids. Trimming shortened V by 1 base and J by 8 bases, and 24 bases separated the two germline ends. Germline assignment: CDR1 LGHNA and CDR2 YNFKEQ.

The sample holds a few counts of this clonotype. V usage is TRBV30 and J usage is TRBJ2-3, with TRBD1 matching 12 bases. Trimming took 7 bases from V and 2 from J; bases not matched to a gene: 1. CDR1 is GTSNPN, CDR2 SVGIG, per germline (reference sequence). The CDR3 is 13 amino acids. The CDR3 sequence is CASGQGATDTQYF. CDR3 DNA: TGTGCCTCGGGACAGGGGGCCACAGATACGCAGTATTTT.

This clonotype was detected only a few times. The chain has TRBV7-2 and TRBJ1-1; D possibly corresponds to TRBD1 (5 bases). Trimming removed 3 bases from V and 3 bases from J, with 14 bases in between. Per germline, CDR1 SGHTA and CDR2 FQGNSA. The CDR3 sequence is 15 residues long. The CDR3: CASSFSWGKDTEAFF. DNA of the CDR3: TGTGCCAGCAGCTTTAGTTGGGGGAAGGACACTGAAGCTTTCTTT.

This sequence joins TRBV12-3 or TRBV12-4 and TRBJ2-7, with 8 bases lining up with TRBD1. This CDR3 spans 14 amino acids. The V and J ends lost 4 bases and 2 bases, in that order; junction bases with no gene match: 4. This chain's CDR3 is CASSWGTGAYEQYF. The CDR3, as DNA: TGTGCCAGCAGTTGGGGGACAGGAGCCTACGAGCAGTACTTC.

This chain links TRBV6-5 with TRBJ1-1; weak D call: TRBD1 (5 bases). Trimming took 4 bases from V and 0 from J, leaving 9 bases between them. Looked up from germline, CDR1 is MNHEY and CDR2 is SVGAGI. The CDR3 spans 14 residues. The CDR3 DNA sequence: TGTGCCAGCAGTTCTTGGGGGGTGAACACTGAAGCTTTCTTT. Amino acid sequence: CASSSWGVNTEAFF.

As regards this clonotype: A read error may account for a junction end that differs from germline. The chain uses TRBV11-3 and TRBJ2-2; no reliable D call. From germline, CDR1 is SGHNT and CDR2 YENEEA. The CDR3 is 13 residues long. CDR3 in DNA: TGTGCCTGCAGCTTTGGGGTAACCGGGGAGCTGTTTTTT. This gives the protein CACSFGVTGELFF.

This clonotype was picked up a small number of times. The chain carries TRBV6-1 and TRBJ2-3; perhaps TRBD2 as D (6 bases). The V gene lost 6 bases and the J gene lost 1 base, with 14 bases spanning the gap. This CDR3 is built from 15 residues. Per germline, CDR1 MNHNS and CDR2 SASEGT. The CDR3 DNA reads TGTGCCAGCAGCATAGCGGACGGTGGCACAGATACGCAGTATTTT. Its translation is CASSIADGGTDTQYF.